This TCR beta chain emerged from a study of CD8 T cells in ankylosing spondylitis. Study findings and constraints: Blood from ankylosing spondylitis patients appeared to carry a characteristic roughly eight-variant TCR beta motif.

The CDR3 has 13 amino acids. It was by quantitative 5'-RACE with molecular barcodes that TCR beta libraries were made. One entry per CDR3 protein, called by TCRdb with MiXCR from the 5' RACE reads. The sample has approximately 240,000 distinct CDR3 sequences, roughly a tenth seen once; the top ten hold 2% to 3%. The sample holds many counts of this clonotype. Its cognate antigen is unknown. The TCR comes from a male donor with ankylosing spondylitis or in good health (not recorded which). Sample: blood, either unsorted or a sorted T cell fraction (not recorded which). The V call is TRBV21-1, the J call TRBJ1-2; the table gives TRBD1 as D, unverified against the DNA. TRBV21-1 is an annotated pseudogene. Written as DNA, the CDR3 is TGTGCCAGCAGCATCGACAGGCCCTATGGCTACACCTTC. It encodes CASSIDRPYGYTF.